One TCR beta chain is described in this entry. Authors' analysis steps: Reference gene primer amplification gave estimated nucleated cell counts. Libraries were prepared by immunoSEQ multiplex PCR; TCRdb keeps only in-frame clonotypes and omits some of them. That table is the source of V, J and clone size, and D and trimming were worked out from the DNA. Of fewer than 200,000 clones listed, 76% are singletons. Germline CDR1 and CDR2: SGHRS and YFSETQ. V was trimmed by 4 bases and J by 6 bases, leaving 14 bases between them. CDR3 length: 14 amino acids. This sample is drawn from a study of blood T cell repertoires in COVID-19. Looking at the study overall: The cDNA or gDNA used as material had been derived from T cells, B-cell-depleted T cells, or PBMCs.

V gene TRBV5-1 combines with J gene TRBJ2-4; D gene uncertain. This sequence originates from an elderly woman with acute or convalescent COVID-19. The sequenced sample consisted of peripheral blood. In DNA form, the CDR3 reads TGCGCCAGCAGCCCTCAAACCGGCGGAAACATTCAGTACTTC. Protein product: CASSPQTGGNIQYF. The whole variable domain, remainder taken from reference TRBV5-1 and TRBJ2-4, is KAGVTQTPRYLIKTRGQQVTLSCSPISGHRSVSWYQQTPGQGLQFLFEYFSETQRNKGNFPGRFSGRQFSNSRSEMNVSTLELGDSALYLCASSPQTGGNIQYFGAGTRLSVL.